The present T cell receptor (beta chain) was sequenced within a study of cytomegalovirus exposure and HLA in healthy donors. This CDR3 region has 15 residues. With 4 bases clipped from V and 3 bases from J, the junction kept 6 bases outside the gene matches. Germline V gives CDR1 GTSNPN, CDR2 SVGIG (reference sequence). This clone was detected only a few times. Its specificity is unknown. Primers: 60 Vbeta forward and 13 Jbeta reverse. Repertoires were generated with immunoSEQ multiplex PCR, while TCRdb's copy carries only in-frame clones and drops some. The profile shows around 72,000 clones, 60% to 75% of them singletons. Whole-study results and caveats: Associated with cytomegalovirus, according to the listing, were around 160 TCR beta chains. Highest at DRB1 and lowest at HLA-C, TCR association rates differed among HLA loci in a later analysis. Analyzed later, most CMV-associated TCR beta chains appeared HLA-restricted.

The source is a man aged 35 to 55 in good health and CMV-seropositive. The chain couples TRBV30 to TRBJ1-4; the match to TRBD1 covers 9 bases. The sample consisted of PBMCs. CDR3 DNA sequence: TGTGCCTGGAAGGGACGACAGGGGGCTAATGAAAAACTGTTTTTT. Translated, it gives CAWKGRQGANEKLFF. The variable domain in full, with the rest retrieved from reference TRBV30 and TRBJ1-4, is SQTIHQWPATLVQPVGSPLSLECTVEGTSNPNLYWYRQAAGRGLQLLFYSVGIGQISSEVPQNLSASRPQDRQFILSSKKLLLSDSGFYLCAWKGRQGANEKLFFGSGTQLSVL.